The clone carrying this T cell receptor (beta chain) was seen only a few times. Diagnosis relied on clinical symptoms, serum thyroxine and TRAb, thyroid ultrasound and orbital computed tomography. Amplification yielded TCR beta CDR3 regions, with RNA transcripts as the source. TCR CDR3 underwent first-round RT-PCR with the HTBI primer set. Each CDR3 protein gets one entry after TCRdb re-called the multiplex PCR reads with MiXCR. The sample includes over 550,000 distinct CDR3 sequences, about a sixth of them seen just once. The data originate from a study of T cells in Graves' hyperthyroidism and ophthalmopathy. With V trimmed by 6 bases and J by 4 bases, 6 bases remained unmatched. The CDR3 spans 13 residues. Looked up from germline, CDR1 is MNHEY and CDR2 is SVGEGT.

The sequence derives from a woman aged 18-29 years with Graves' hyperthyroidism. The chain combines TRBV6-2 or TRBV6-3 with TRBJ2-7; 7 positions agree with TRBD1. The sequencing sample was made of blood. CDR3 region: CASRKAGGYEQYF. The CDR3, as DNA: TGTGCCAGCAGGAAGGCAGGGGGTTACGAGCAGTACTTC.